The rows below give T cell receptor beta chains drawn from one sample of a study of T cell responses to AZD1222 COVID-19 vaccine. Sequencing was performed with immunoSEQ multiplex PCR; in TCRdb, only in-frame clones are kept and a portion is missing. Found here are some 150,000 clones, 85% to 95% of them singletons; the top ten hold around 3.5%. This specimen was peripheral blood, taken 28 days after the second AZD1222 dose. All receptors come from an adult who received the AZD1222 COVID-19 vaccine. Each CDR3 is given with its conserved first and last residue. A D gene is named only where the DNA matches it firmly. Where a row states a size, it is once, few, many or the class of an expanded clone; other rows omit it.

j_gene: TRBJ2-1; v_gene: TRBV20-1; abundance: NA; d_gene: NA; len: 11; CDR3aa: CSARAYNEQFF; CDR3nt: TGCAGTGCTAGAGCGTACAATGAGCAGTTCTTC
j_gene: TRBJ2-1; v_gene: TRBV5-8; abundance: NA; d_gene: NA; len: 16; CDR3aa: CASSFHRGAGGNEQFF; CDR3nt: TGTGCCAGCAGCTTTCACCGGGGGGCCGGGGGTAATGAGCAGTTCTTC
j_gene: TRBJ2-5; v_gene: TRBV18; abundance: NA; d_gene: NA; len: 15; CDR3aa: CASTEGGWFVETQYF; CDR3nt: TGTGCCAGCACCGAAGGGGGGTGGTTCGTGGAGACCCAGTACTTC
j_gene: TRBJ2-1; v_gene: TRBV9; abundance: NA; d_gene: TRBD2; len: 15; CDR3aa: CASSPTSGRENEQFF; CDR3nt: TGTGCCAGCAGCCCAACTAGCGGGAGGGAGAATGAGCAGTTCTTC
j_gene: TRBJ2-7; v_gene: TRBV9; abundance: NA; d_gene: NA; len: 14; CDR3aa: CASSPSGTRYEQYF; CDR3nt: TGTGCCAGCAGCCCCTCCGGGACTCGGTACGAGCAGTACTTC
j_gene: TRBJ1-3; v_gene: TRBV7-2; abundance: once; d_gene: NA; len: 15; CDR3aa: CASSPLGGSGNTIYF; CDR3nt: TGTGCCAGCAGCCCGCTGGGGGGCTCTGGAAACACCATATATTTT
j_gene: TRBJ2-1; v_gene: TRBV9; abundance: NA; d_gene: NA; len: 13; CDR3aa: CASSVADSYEQFF; CDR3nt: TGTGCCAGCAGCGTAGCAGACTCCTATGAGCAGTTCTTC
j_gene: TRBJ1-2; v_gene: TRBV4-2; abundance: NA; d_gene: NA; len: 16; CDR3aa: CASSQEGPGGARSYTF; CDR3nt: TGTGCCAGCAGCCAAGAAGGCCCGGGGGGGGCTAGGAGCTACACCTTC
j_gene: TRBJ2-7; v_gene: TRBV30; abundance: NA; d_gene: TRBD2; len: 14; CDR3aa: CAWKGLADSYEQYF; CDR3nt: TGTGCCTGGAAGGGACTAGCGGACTCCTACGAGCAGTACTTC
j_gene: TRBJ2-6; v_gene: TRBV5-1; abundance: NA; d_gene: NA; len: 15; CDR3aa: CASSGSGSGANVLTF; CDR3nt: TGCGCCAGCAGCGGGTCGGGATCGGGGGCCAACGTCCTGACTTTC
j_gene: TRBJ1-1; v_gene: TRBV12-2; abundance: NA; d_gene: NA; len: 12; CDR3aa: CASRLSTHEAFF; CDR3nt: TGTGCAAGTCGCTTATCTACACATGAAGCTTTCTTT
j_gene: TRBJ1-3; v_gene: TRBV25-1; abundance: NA; d_gene: NA; len: 16; CDR3aa: CASSDKYRPSGNTIYF; CDR3nt: TGTGCCAGCAGTGATAAATATAGACCCTCTGGAAACACCATATATTTT
j_gene: TRBJ2-1; v_gene: TRBV2; abundance: NA; d_gene: NA; len: 13; CDR3aa: CASSELADNEQFF; CDR3nt: TGTGCCAGCAGTGAATTGGCGGACAATGAGCAGTTCTTC
j_gene: TRBJ1-5; v_gene: TRBV15; abundance: NA; d_gene: TRBD1; len: 15; CDR3aa: CATSRGQGAGQPQHF; CDR3nt: TGTGCCACCAGCAGGGGACAGGGGGCGGGCCAGCCCCAGCATTTT
j_gene: TRBJ1-5; v_gene: TRBV11-2; abundance: NA; d_gene: NA; len: 13; CDR3aa: CASSLDLVQPQHF; CDR3nt: TGTGCCAGCAGCTTAGATCTGGTTCAGCCCCAGCATTTT
j_gene: TRBJ2-1; v_gene: TRBV28; abundance: NA; d_gene: NA; len: 13; CDR3aa: CASSWDGNNEQFF; CDR3nt: TGTGCCAGCAGCTGGGACGGAAACAATGAGCAGTTCTTC
j_gene: TRBJ2-3; v_gene: TRBV14; abundance: NA; d_gene: TRBD2; len: 17; CDR3aa: CASSPPGLAGYWDTQYF; CDR3nt: TGTGCCAGCAGCCCCCCGGGACTAGCGGGCTACTGGGATACGCAGTATTTT
j_gene: TRBJ2-2; v_gene: TRBV7-3; abundance: NA; d_gene: NA; len: 13; CDR3aa: CASSSGPSGELFF; CDR3nt: TGTGCCAGCAGCTCGGGCCCCTCCGGGGAGCTGTTTTTT
j_gene: TRBJ1-1; v_gene: TRBV19; abundance: few; d_gene: TRBD1; len: 16; CDR3aa: CASSISGTGGKTEAFF; CDR3nt: TGTGCCAGTAGTATCTCCGGGACAGGGGGTAAAACTGAAGCTTTCTTT
j_gene: TRBJ2-3; v_gene: TRBV5-4; abundance: NA; d_gene: TRBD2; len: 15; CDR3aa: CASSLRAGLTDTQYF; CDR3nt: TGTGCCAGCAGCTTGAGAGCGGGATTAACAGATACGCAGTATTTT
j_gene: TRBJ2-1; v_gene: TRBV6-2/TRBV6-3; abundance: NA; d_gene: TRBD2; len: 15; CDR3aa: CASSLLAGDYNEQFF; CDR3nt: TGTGCCAGCAGTCTTCTAGCGGGGGACTACAATGAGCAGTTCTTC
j_gene: TRBJ2-2; v_gene: TRBV6-4; abundance: NA; d_gene: TRBD1; len: 14; CDR3aa: CASSRDRETGELFF; CDR3nt: TGTGCCAGCAGTCGGGACAGGGAAACCGGGGAGCTGTTTTTT
j_gene: TRBJ1-2; v_gene: TRBV19; abundance: NA; d_gene: NA; len: 12; CDR3aa: CASSKQDYGYTF; CDR3nt: TGTGCCAGTAGTAAACAGGACTATGGCTACACCTTC
j_gene: TRBJ1-5; v_gene: TRBV6-5; abundance: NA; d_gene: NA; len: 13; CDR3aa: CASSSQGTKPQHF; CDR3nt: TGTGCCAGCAGTTCCCAAGGGACCAAGCCCCAGCATTTT
j_gene: TRBJ1-1; v_gene: TRBV7-8; abundance: NA; d_gene: NA; len: 14; CDR3aa: CASSRARENTEAFF; CDR3nt: TGTGCCAGCAGTCGCGCGAGGGAGAACACTGAAGCTTTCTTT
j_gene: TRBJ1-1; v_gene: TRBV28; abundance: NA; d_gene: NA; len: 13; CDR3aa: CASSLSGSTEAFF; CDR3nt: TGTGCCAGCAGTTTGAGCGGGAGCACTGAAGCTTTCTTT
j_gene: TRBJ1-2; v_gene: TRBV7-2; abundance: NA; d_gene: NA; len: 13; CDR3aa: CASSFGGIGGYTF; CDR3nt: TGTGCCAGCAGCTTTGGGGGGATCGGTGGCTACACCTTC
j_gene: TRBJ1-5; v_gene: TRBV19; abundance: NA; d_gene: NA; len: 15; CDR3aa: CASSPLQGFNQPQHF; CDR3nt: TGTGCCAGTAGTCCTTTACAGGGTTTCAATCAGCCCCAGCATTTT
j_gene: TRBJ2-3; v_gene: TRBV6-5; abundance: once; d_gene: NA; len: 15; CDR3aa: CASRPSGPYTDTQYF; CDR3nt: TGTGCCAGCAGGCCGTCGGGACCCTACACAGATACGCAGTATTTT
j_gene: TRBJ2-7; v_gene: TRBV7-9; abundance: NA; d_gene: TRBD1; len: 14; CDR3aa: CASSFGTGGFEQYF; CDR3nt: TGTGCCAGCAGCTTCGGGACAGGGGGGTTCGAGCAGTACTTC
j_gene: TRBJ1-2; v_gene: TRBV5-1; abundance: NA; d_gene: TRBD1; len: 14; CDR3aa: CASSLRDRGYGYTF; CDR3nt: TGCGCCAGCAGCTTGCGGGACAGGGGGTATGGCTACACCTTC
j_gene: TRBJ1-1; v_gene: TRBV18; abundance: NA; d_gene: NA; len: 16; CDR3aa: CASSPPFGSGNTEAFF; CDR3nt: TGTGCCAGCTCACCACCGTTCGGCAGTGGGAACACTGAAGCTTTCTTT
j_gene: TRBJ2-2; v_gene: TRBV4-1; abundance: NA; d_gene: TRBD2; len: 18; CDR3aa: CASSRPGTSSGGAGELFF; CDR3nt: TGCGCCAGCAGCCGTCCCGGGACTTCGAGTGGGGGGGCCGGGGAGCTGTTTTTT
j_gene: TRBJ1-1; v_gene: TRBV12-3/TRBV12-4; abundance: NA; d_gene: NA; len: 11; CDR3aa: CASSQNTEAFF; CDR3nt: TGTGCCAGCAGTCAGAACACTGAAGCTTTCTTT
j_gene: TRBJ1-2; v_gene: TRBV19; abundance: NA; d_gene: NA; len: 14; CDR3aa: CASSITGANYGYTF; CDR3nt: TGTGCCAGTAGTATAACGGGGGCCAACTATGGCTACACCTTC
j_gene: TRBJ1-1; v_gene: TRBV7-9; abundance: NA; d_gene: TRBD1; len: 16; CDR3aa: CASSWDEGQRNTEAFF; CDR3nt: TGTGCCAGCAGCTGGGATGAGGGACAGCGGAACACTGAAGCTTTCTTT
j_gene: TRBJ2-1; v_gene: TRBV4-2; abundance: NA; d_gene: TRBD2; len: 15; CDR3aa: CASSQVLAGEDEQFF; CDR3nt: TGTGCCAGCAGCCAAGTCCTAGCGGGAGAGGATGAGCAGTTCTTC
j_gene: TRBJ1-3; v_gene: TRBV7-8; abundance: once; d_gene: TRBD1; len: 18; CDR3aa: CASSLGALGGLHGNTIYF; CDR3nt: TGTGCCAGCAGCTTAGGGGCCCTAGGGGGCCTCCATGGAAACACCATATATTTT
j_gene: TRBJ2-5; v_gene: TRBV28; abundance: NA; d_gene: TRBD2; len: 16; CDR3aa: CASSLDLAGGQETQYF; CDR3nt: TGTGCCAGCAGTTTAGATCTAGCGGGAGGCCAAGAGACCCAGTACTTC
j_gene: TRBJ2-2; v_gene: TRBV7-3; abundance: NA; d_gene: NA; len: 14; CDR3aa: CASSLSRDTGELFF; CDR3nt: TGTGCCAGCAGCTTGAGCAGGGATACCGGGGAGCTGTTTTTT
j_gene: TRBJ1-5; v_gene: TRBV12-3/TRBV12-4; abundance: NA; d_gene: NA; len: 13; CDR3aa: CASSSQGRQPQHF; CDR3nt: TGTGCCAGCAGTTCACAGGGCCGCCAGCCCCAGCATTTT
j_gene: TRBJ1-5; v_gene: TRBV7-2; abundance: NA; d_gene: TRBD1; len: 13; CDR3aa: CASSKQGAKPQHF; CDR3nt: TGTGCCAGCAGCAAACAGGGGGCGAAACCCCAGCATTTT
j_gene: TRBJ1-2; v_gene: TRBV19; abundance: NA; d_gene: TRBD1; len: 14; CDR3aa: CASSNRQGLDGYTF; CDR3nt: TGTGCCAGTAGTAACCGACAGGGTCTCGATGGCTACACCTTC
j_gene: TRBJ1-1; v_gene: TRBV10-3; abundance: NA; d_gene: NA; len: 12; CDR3aa: CAISNLNTEAFF; CDR3nt: TGTGCCATCTCCAACCTGAACACTGAAGCTTTCTTT
j_gene: TRBJ2-7; v_gene: TRBV29-1; abundance: NA; d_gene: NA; len: 12; CDR3aa: CSARGGFYEQYF; CDR3nt: TGCAGCGCGCGAGGGGGGTTCTACGAGCAGTACTTC
j_gene: TRBJ2-2; v_gene: TRBV19; abundance: NA; d_gene: NA; len: 15; CDR3aa: CASSIDRIGTGELFF; CDR3nt: TGTGCCAGTAGTATCGACAGGATAGGCACCGGGGAGCTGTTTTTT
j_gene: TRBJ2-2; v_gene: TRBV30; abundance: NA; d_gene: TRBD2; len: 14; CDR3aa: CAWRAGGGTGELFF; CDR3nt: TGTGCCTGGAGAGCGGGGGGCGGCACCGGGGAGCTGTTTTTT
j_gene: TRBJ2-1; v_gene: TRBV15; abundance: NA; d_gene: NA; len: 13; CDR3aa: CATSRDNYNEQFF; CDR3nt: TGTGCCACCAGCAGGGACAATTACAATGAGCAGTTCTTC